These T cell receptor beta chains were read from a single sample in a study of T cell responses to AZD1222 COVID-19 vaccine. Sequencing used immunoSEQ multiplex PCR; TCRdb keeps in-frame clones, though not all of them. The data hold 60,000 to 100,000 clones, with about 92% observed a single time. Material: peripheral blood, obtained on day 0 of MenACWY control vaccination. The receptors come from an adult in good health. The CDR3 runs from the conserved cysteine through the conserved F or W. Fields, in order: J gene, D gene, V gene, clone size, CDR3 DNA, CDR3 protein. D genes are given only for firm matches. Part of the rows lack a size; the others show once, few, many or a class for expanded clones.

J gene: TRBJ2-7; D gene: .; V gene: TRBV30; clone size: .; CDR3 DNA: TGTGCCTCGGGGAAGGGGGATAGCTCCTACGAGCAGTACTTC; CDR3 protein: CASGKGDSSYEQYF
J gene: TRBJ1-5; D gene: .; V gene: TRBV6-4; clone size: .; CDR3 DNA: TGTGCCAGCAGTGACTCGGGAAGAAATGACAGTAGCAATCAGCCCCAGCATTTT; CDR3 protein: CASSDSGRNDSSNQPQHF
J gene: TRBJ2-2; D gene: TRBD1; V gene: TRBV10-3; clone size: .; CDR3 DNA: TGTGCCATCAGGGGACAGGCGGATGGTACCGGGGAGCTGTTTTTT; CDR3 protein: CAIRGQADGTGELFF
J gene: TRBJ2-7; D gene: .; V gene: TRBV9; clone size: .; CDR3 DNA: TGTGCCAGCAGCGCGGACAGTAGGAGTGGGGCCTACGAGCAGTACTTC; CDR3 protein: CASSADSRSGAYEQYF
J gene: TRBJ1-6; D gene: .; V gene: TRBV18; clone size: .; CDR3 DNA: TGTGCCAGCTCACCAGAAGGGGACTATAATTCACCCCTCCACTTT; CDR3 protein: CASSPEGDYNSPLHF
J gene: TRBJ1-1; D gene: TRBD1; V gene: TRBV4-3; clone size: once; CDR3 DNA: TGCGCCAGCAGCCAAGATAGGGGACAGGCGGCTTTCTTT; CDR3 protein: CASSQDRGQAAFF
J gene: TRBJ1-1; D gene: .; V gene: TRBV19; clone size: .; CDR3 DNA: TGTGCCAGTAGCACAACACGGGAGACACGCTGGAGCACTGAAGCTTTCTTT; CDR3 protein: CASSTTRETRWSTEAFF
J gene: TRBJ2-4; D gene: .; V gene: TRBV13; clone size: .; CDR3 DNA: TGTGCCAGCAGCGAACACCGGGGGATTCAGTACTTC; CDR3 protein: CASSEHRGIQYF
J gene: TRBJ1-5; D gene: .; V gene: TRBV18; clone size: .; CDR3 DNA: TGTGCCAGCTCACCCCGGGCCTACGAGGGGCAGCCCCAGCATTTT; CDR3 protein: CASSPRAYEGQPQHF
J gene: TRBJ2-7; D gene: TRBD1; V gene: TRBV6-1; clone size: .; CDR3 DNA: TGTGCCAGCAGAGAAGTCTCAGGGGGCGGAATATCCTACGAGCAGTACTTC; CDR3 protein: CASREVSGGGISYEQYF
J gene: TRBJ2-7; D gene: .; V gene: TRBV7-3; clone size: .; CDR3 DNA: TGTGCCATCCCCCAGGTGATTTCCGGGATAGGGGCCTTTAACTACGAGCAGTACTTC; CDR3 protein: CAIPQVISGIGAFNYEQYF
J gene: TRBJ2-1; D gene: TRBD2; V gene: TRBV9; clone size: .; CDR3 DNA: TGTGCCAGCAGCGTTGGAACTAGCGGGGGCCTAAGCTCCTACAATGAGCAGTTCTTC; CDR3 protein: CASSVGTSGGLSSYNEQFF
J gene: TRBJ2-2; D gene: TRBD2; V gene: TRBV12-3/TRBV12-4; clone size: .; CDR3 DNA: TGTGCCAGCAGCCGGGGACTACCCGGGGAGCTGTTTTTT; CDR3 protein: CASSRGLPGELFF
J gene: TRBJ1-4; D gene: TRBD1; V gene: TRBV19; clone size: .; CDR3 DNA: TGTGCCAGTAGTATCGTCAGGGGGGCAACTAATGAAAAACTGTTTTTT; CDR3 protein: CASSIVRGATNEKLFF
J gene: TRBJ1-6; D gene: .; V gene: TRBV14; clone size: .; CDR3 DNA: TGTGCCAGCAGCCAAGATTCAAGGGGCCTTTCACCCCTCCACTTT; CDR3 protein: CASSQDSRGLSPLHF
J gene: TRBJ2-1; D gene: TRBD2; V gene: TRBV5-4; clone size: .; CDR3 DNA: TGTGCCAGCAGCTTGGGCGCTAGCGGGGGGGCAAACTACAATGAGCAGTTCTTC; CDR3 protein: CASSLGASGGANYNEQFF
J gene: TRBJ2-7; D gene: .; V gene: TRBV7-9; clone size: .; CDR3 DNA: TGTGCCAGCAGTCTAGCCCAAGGCGAGCAGTACTTC; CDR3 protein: CASSLAQGEQYF
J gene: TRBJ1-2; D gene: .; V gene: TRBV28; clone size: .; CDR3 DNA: TGTGCCAGCACCCCAAGCAGGGCCCCTAACTATGGCTACACCTTC; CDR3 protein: CASTPSRAPNYGYTF
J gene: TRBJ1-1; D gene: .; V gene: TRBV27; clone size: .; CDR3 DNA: TGTGCCAGCAGTTACGCGGCTCGGCACACTGAAGCTTTCTTT; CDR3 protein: CASSYAARHTEAFF
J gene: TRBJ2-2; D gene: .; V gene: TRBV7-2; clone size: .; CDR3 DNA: TGTGCCAGCAGCTTAACCCGGACAGCCGGGGAGCTGTTTTTT; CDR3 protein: CASSLTRTAGELFF
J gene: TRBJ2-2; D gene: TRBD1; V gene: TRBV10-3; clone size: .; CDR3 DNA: TGTGCCATCAGAGGGACAGGGCTCACCGGGGAGCTGTTTTTT; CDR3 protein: CAIRGTGLTGELFF
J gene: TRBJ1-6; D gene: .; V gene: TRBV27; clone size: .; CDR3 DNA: TGTGCCAGCAGTAGGGACGATTCACCCCTCCACTTT; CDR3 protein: CASSRDDSPLHF
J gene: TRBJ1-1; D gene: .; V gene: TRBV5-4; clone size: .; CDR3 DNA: TGTGCCAGCAGCCTCGACGGAGACACTGAAGCTTTCTTT; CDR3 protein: CASSLDGDTEAFF
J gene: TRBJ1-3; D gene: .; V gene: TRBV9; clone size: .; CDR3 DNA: TGTGCCAGCAGCCCGAGAGGTGGGGGGAATGGGGGAAACACCATATATTTT; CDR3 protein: CASSPRGGGNGGNTIYF
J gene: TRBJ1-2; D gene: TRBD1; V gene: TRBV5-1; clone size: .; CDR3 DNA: TGCGCCAGCAGCGTCACAGGGGACTATGGCTACACCTTC; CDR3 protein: CASSVTGDYGYTF
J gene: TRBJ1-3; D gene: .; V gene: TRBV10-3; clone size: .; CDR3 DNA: TGTGCCATCGGTACAGGGCGATTCTCTGGAAACACCATATATTTT; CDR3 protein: CAIGTGRFSGNTIYF
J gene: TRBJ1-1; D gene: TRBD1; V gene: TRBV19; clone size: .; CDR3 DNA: TGTGCCAGCGCCCGGGGACAGGGGGCCAACACTGAAGCTTTCTTT; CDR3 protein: CASARGQGANTEAFF
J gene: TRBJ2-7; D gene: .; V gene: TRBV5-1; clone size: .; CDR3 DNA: TGCGCCAGCAGCTCCGGGACGGCGGACGAGCAGTACTTC; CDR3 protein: CASSSGTADEQYF
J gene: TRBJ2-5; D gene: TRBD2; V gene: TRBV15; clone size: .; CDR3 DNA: TGTGCCACAGCTACTAGCGGGAGACTCCAAGAGACCCAGTACTTC; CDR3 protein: CATATSGRLQETQYF
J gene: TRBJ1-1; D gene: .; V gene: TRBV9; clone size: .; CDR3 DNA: TGTGCCAGCAGCCCCATGGGGGGGGTTGAAGCTTTCTTT; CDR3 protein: CASSPMGGVEAFF
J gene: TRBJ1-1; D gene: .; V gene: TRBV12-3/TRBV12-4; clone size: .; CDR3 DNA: TGTGCCTCCGGGGGGGGGCACACTGAAGCTTTCTTT; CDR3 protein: CASGGGHTEAFF
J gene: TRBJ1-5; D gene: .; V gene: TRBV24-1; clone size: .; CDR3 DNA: TGTGCCACCCCCCGGGGAGCAGGAGAAAAAGATAGCAATCAGCCCCAGCATTTT; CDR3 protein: CATPRGAGEKDSNQPQHF
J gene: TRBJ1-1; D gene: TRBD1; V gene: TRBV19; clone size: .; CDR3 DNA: TGTGCCAGTAGTATTCCCGGGACAGGGAACACTGAAGCTTTCTTT; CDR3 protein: CASSIPGTGNTEAFF
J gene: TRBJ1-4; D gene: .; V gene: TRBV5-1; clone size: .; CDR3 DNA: TGCGCCAGCAGCTTGGCTGGCCAGGGTGAACTGTTTTTT; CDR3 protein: CASSLAGQGELFF
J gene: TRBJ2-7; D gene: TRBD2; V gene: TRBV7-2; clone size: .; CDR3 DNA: TGTGCCAGCAGCTTTAGCGGGGGGGCCTACGAGCAGTACTTC; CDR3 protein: CASSFSGGAYEQYF
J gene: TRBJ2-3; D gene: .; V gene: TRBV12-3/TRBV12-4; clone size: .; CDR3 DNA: TGTGCCAGCAGCCCGCAGGGTACAGATACGCAGTATTTT; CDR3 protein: CASSPQGTDTQYF
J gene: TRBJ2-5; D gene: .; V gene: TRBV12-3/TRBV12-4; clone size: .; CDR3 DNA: TGTGCCAGCAGTTTTTTGGCCACGGAGACCCAGTACTTC; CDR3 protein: CASSFLATETQYF
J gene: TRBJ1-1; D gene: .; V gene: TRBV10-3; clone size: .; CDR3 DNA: TGTGCCATCAGTGAGTCGTGGGCTGCAGGTAATACTGGAGCTTTCTTT; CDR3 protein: CAISESWAAGNTGAFF
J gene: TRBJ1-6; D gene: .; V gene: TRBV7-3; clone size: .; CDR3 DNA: TGTGCCAGCAGCTTAAGGGGGCCATCAAATTCACCCCTCCACTTT; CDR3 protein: CASSLRGPSNSPLHF
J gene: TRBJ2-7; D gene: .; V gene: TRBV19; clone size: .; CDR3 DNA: TGTGCCAGTAGTAGCTCCGGGACAAGGGTCGAGCAGTACTTC; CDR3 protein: CASSSSGTRVEQYF
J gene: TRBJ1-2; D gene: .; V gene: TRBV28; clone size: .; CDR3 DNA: TGTGCCAGCAATAGTGGGGGCTACACCTTC; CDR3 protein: CASNSGGYTF
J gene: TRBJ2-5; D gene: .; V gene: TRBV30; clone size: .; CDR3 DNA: TGTGCCTGGAGTGGGACATATCACTTATACTTC; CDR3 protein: CAWSGTYHLYF
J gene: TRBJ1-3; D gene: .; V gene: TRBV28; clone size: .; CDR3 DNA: TGTGCCAGCAGTCCCTTGGGGGCAGGAAACACCATATATTTT; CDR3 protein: CASSPLGAGNTIYF
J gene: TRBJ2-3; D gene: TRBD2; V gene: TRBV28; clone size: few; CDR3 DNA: TGTGCCAGCAGTAAGGGACTAGCGGGAGGGGGTGATACGCAGTATTTT; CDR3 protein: CASSKGLAGGGDTQYF
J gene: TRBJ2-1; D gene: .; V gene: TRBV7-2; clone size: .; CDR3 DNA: TGTGCCAGCAGCTTAGCCCCCGTAAGCTCCTACAATGAGCAGTTCTTC; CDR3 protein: CASSLAPVSSYNEQFF
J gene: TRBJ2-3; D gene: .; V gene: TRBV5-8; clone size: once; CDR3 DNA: TGTGCCAGCAGCTTGGCTCGCAGGGGTTGGGGGGGAGATACGCAGTATTTT; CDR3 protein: CASSLARRGWGGDTQYF
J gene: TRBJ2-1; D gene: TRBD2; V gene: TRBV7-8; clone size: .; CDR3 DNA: TGTGCCAGCAGCCCATCCGCCCTAGCGGCCCTTAGGAGTGAGCAGTTCTTC; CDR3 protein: CASSPSALAALRSEQFF
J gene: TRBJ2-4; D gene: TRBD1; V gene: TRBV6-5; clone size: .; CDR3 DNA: TGTGCCAGCAGTTTCGGCAGGGGGAAAAACATTCAGTACTTC; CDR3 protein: CASSFGRGKNIQYF
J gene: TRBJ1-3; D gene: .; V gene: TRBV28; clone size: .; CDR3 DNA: TGTGCCAGCAGTTCCGGTGGCTCCGGAAACACCATATATTTT; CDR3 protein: CASSSGGSGNTIYF
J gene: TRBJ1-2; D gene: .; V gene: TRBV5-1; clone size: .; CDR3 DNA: TGCGCCAGCAGCCTCAACACTGCAGAGATTGATGGCTACACCTTC; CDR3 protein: CASSLNTAEIDGYTF
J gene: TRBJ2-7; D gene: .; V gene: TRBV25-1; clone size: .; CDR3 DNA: TGTGCCAGCAGTGACCCCCCGGACTACAACTGCGAGCAGTACTTC; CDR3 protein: CASSDPPDYNCEQYF
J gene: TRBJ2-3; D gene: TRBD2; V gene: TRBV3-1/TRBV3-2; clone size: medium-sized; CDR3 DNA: TGTGCCAGCAGCCAATCCCCGGGGGGGACAGATACGCAGTATTTT; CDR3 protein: CASSQSPGGTDTQYF
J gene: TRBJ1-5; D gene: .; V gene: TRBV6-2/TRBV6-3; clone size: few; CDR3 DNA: TGTGCCAGCAGTTACGGGGGGGGCGGTCAGCCCCAGCATTTT; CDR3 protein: CASSYGGGGQPQHF
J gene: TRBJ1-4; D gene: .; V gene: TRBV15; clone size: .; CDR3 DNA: TGTGCCACCAGCAGAGGGACACAGGGCCCTGCAACTAATGAAAAACTGTTTTTT; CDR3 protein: CATSRGTQGPATNEKLFF
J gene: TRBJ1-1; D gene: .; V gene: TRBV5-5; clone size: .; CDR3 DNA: TGTGCCAGCAGACTAACAGGGACCACTGAAGCTTTCTTT; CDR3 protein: CASRLTGTTEAFF